The 9 T cell receptor beta chains presented below share a single source sample, sequenced in a study of blood T cells in healthy people across ages. The authors ran a second PCR of 7 to 11 cycles using a sample-barcoded 5' primer and a J-beta primer mix. In TCRdb, the 5' RACE reads were re-called with MiXCR into one record per CDR3 protein. The sample lists under 950,000 distinct CDR3 sequences, roughly 20% occurring once. The specimen sequenced was blood. The receptor set was obtained from an older man in good health.

The chain joins TRBV5-1 to TRBJ2-2; 9 nucleotides agree with TRBD2. CDR1 SGHRS and CDR2 YFSETQ come from the germline V gene. V shed 0 bases, J shed 2 bases, and the junction held 2 bases outside the gene matches. The CDR3 loop spans 16 amino acids. The CDR3 protein is CASSLGTSENTGELFF. In DNA form, the CDR3 reads TGCGCCAGCAGCTTGGGGACTAGCGAAAACACCGGGGAGCTGTTTTTT.

About this clonotype: An end of the junction does not agree with germline; a read error may underlie this. CDR3 sequence (DNA): TGTGCCAGCAGCTTAAGAAGGGAAGGAGGTGGCTACAGCTTC. Translated: CASSLRREGGGYSF. The chain combines TRBV7-2 with TRBJ1-2; D remains unclear. The CDR3 spans 14 residues. The germline V gene encodes CDR1 SGHTA and CDR2 FQGNSA.

This clonotype was seen a few times. V gene TRBV28 combines with J gene TRBJ2-5; D not certain. CDR1 MDHEN and CDR2 SYDVKM come from the germline V gene. With 7 bases removed from V and 4 bases from J, the gap between germline ends came to 13 bases. The CDR3 runs to 13 residues. The CDR3 reads CASNVAVGETQYF. The CDR3 DNA reads as TGTGCCAGCAACGTCGCGGTGGGAGAGACCCAGTACTTC. Based on the CDR3 plus reference TRBV28 and TRBJ2-5, the full variable domain is DVKVTQSSRYLVKRTGEKVFLECVQDMDHENMFWYRQDPGLGLRLIYFSYDVKMKEKGDIPEGYSVSREKKERFSLILESASTNQTSMYLCASNVAVGETQYFGPGTRLLVL.

The table lists this clonotype with a few counts. The J gene is TRBJ2-7, the V gene TRBV19; D is tentatively TRBD1 or TRBD2 (5 bases each). Trimming pared 6 bases from V and 3 bases from J, leaving 15 bases between. CDR1 and CDR2 (germline): LNHDA, SQIVND (reference sequence). This CDR3 spans 14 amino acids. The CDR3 DNA sequence: TGTGCCAGTAGAGGGACCGGGACCATCTACGAGCAGTACGTC. As protein: CASRGTGTIYEQYV.

The chain employs TRBV4-2 and TRBJ2-5; TRBD2 matches 10 bases. With the DNA end fitting TRBJ2-1 better, the J assignment may be wrong. This CDR3 contains 16 residues. Germline CDR1 LGHNA, CDR2 YNFKEQ. In DNA, the CDR3 is TGTGCCAGCAGCCCGGAGCGGGGGGGCCGGGGCAATGAGCAGTTCTTC. Protein: CASSPERGGRGNEQFF.

Remarks on this clonotype: Germline is not matched at one junction end, which may reflect a read error. The chain carries TRBV24-1 and TRBJ2-1; 7 bases align to TRBD2. The CDR3 is made up of 15 amino acids. In germline, CDR1 is KGHDR, CDR2 SFDVKD. CDR3 sequence: CAASVGEGTYNEQFF. The CDR3 DNA reads as TGTGCCGCCAGTGTCGGGGAGGGCACCTACAATGAGCAGTTCTTC.

This clonotype was recorded only once. The genes are TRBV19 and TRBJ2-7; D perhaps matches TRBD1 (6 bases). Trimming removed 6 bases from V and 2 bases from J, with 14 bases in between. Germline V gives CDR1 LNHDA, CDR2 SQIVND (reference sequence). There are 14 residues in the CDR3. This CDR3 reads CASRNQGIPYEQYF. The CDR3 nucleotides are TGTGCCAGTAGAAACCAGGGGATCCCCTACGAGCAGTACTTC.

This clonotype was seen a handful of times. The rearrangement joins TRBV14 to TRBJ2-5; D gene uncertain. The DNA end is more similar to TRBJ2-7, so the J call may be wrong. CDR1 is SGHDN, CDR2 FVKESK, per germline. The CDR3 totals 13 residues. CDR3 DNA: TGTGCCAGCAGCCAAGGACCGCCTTACGAGCAGTACGTC. Translation: CASSQGPPYEQYV.

CDR3: CAIGKGSGANVLTF. CDR3 coding DNA: TGTGCCATTGGGAAGGGGTCTGGGGCCAACGTCCTGACTTTC. The chain links TRBV19 to TRBJ2-6, with a weak D call TRBD1 (5 bases). The CDR3 has 14 residues. The germline gives CDR1 LNHDA, CDR2 SQIVND (reference sequence). V was clipped by 10 bases and J by 1 base, with 11 bases between them.